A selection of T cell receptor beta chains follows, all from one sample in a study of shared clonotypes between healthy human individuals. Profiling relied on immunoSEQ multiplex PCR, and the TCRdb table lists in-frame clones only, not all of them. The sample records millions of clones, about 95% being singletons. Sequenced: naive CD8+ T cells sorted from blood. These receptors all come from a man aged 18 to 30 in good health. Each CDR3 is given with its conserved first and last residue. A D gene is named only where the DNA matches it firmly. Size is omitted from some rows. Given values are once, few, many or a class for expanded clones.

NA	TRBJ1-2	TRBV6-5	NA	TGTGCCAGCAGTTATCGGGGATTTGTGGGAGGCTACACCTTC	CASSYRGFVGGYTF
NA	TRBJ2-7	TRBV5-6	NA	TGTGCCAGCAGCTTGGGACAACCTCCCTACGAGCAGTACTTC	CASSLGQPPYEQYF
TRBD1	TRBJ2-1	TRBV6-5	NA	TGTGCCAGCAGTTCGGGACAGATAAATGAGCAGTTCTTC	CASSSGQINEQFF
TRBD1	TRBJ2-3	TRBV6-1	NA	TGTGCCAGCAGTGAACCAACAGGGGAAGATACGCAGTATTTT	CASSEPTGEDTQYF
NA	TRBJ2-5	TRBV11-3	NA	TGTGCCAGCAGCCCCCGCGTCGGGTCGGAGACCCAGTACTTC	CASSPRVGSETQYF
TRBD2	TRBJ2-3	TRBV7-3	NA	TGTGCCAGCAGCTTATACGGCGGGGGAGGCCCAGATACGCAGTATTTT	CASSLYGGGGPDTQYF
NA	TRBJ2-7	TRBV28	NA	TGTGCCAGCAGTTTATGGGCAGGCGGAGCCTACGAGCAGTACTTC	CASSLWAGGAYEQYF
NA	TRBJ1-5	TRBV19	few	TGTGCCAGTAGTATGCGGGACACCAATCAGCCCCAGCATTTT	CASSMRDTNQPQHF
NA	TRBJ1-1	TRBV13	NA	TGTGCCAGCAGCTTAGGAAGGGGGAACACTGAAGCTTTCTTT	CASSLGRGNTEAFF
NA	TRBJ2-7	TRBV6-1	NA	TGTGCCAGCAGTGAAGTTCGGGGCTGGGCCTACGAGCAGTACTTC	CASSEVRGWAYEQYF
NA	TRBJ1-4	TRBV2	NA	TGTGCCAGCACGGGGGACACATCAACTAATGAAAAACTGTTTTTT	CASTGDTSTNEKLFF
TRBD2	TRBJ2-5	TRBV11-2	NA	TGTGCCAGCAGCTTAGAGTCTAGCGGGGGCTTACAAGAGACCCAGTACTTC	CASSLESSGGLQETQYF
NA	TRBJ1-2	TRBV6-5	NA	TGTGCCAGCCGGAACAGGGAGCACTATGGCTACACCTTC	CASRNREHYGYTF
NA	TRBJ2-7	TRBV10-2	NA	TGCGCCAGCAGTGAGGTAGGGGAAGGCGAGCAGTACTTC	CASSEVGEGEQYF
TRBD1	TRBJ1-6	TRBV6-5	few	TGTGCCATCAGTCGGACAGGGAATAATTCACCCCTCCACTTT	CAISRTGNNSPLHF
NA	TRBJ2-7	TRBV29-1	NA	TGCAGCGTTCGGACAGTAAGCTCCTACGAGCAGTACTTC	CSVRTVSSYEQYF
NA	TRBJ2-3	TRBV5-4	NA	TGTGCCAGCAGCCCACAGGGCATCGATACGCAGTATTTT	CASSPQGIDTQYF
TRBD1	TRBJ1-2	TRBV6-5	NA	TGTGCCAGCAGCACAGGGGGGGATGGCTACACCTTC	CASSTGGDGYTF
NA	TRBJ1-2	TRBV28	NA	TGTGCCATTCCGGGCCACCCATTTGGCTACACCTTC	CAIPGHPFGYTF
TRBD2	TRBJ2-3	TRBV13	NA	TGTGCCAGCAGCTTTACGACTAGCGGGGGGAGCACAGATACGCAGTATTTT	CASSFTTSGGSTDTQYF
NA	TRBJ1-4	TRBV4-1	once	TGCGCCAGCAGCCAAGTCGAGGGTTCTAGGAATGAAAAACTGTTTTTT	CASSQVEGSRNEKLFF
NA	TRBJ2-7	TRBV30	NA	TGTGCCTGGAGTGTAGGGGGGCACGAGCAGTACTTC	CAWSVGGHEQYF
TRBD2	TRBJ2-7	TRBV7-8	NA	TGTGCCAGCAGCTTGGCTCGAGCGGGAGGTGACTACGAGCAGTACTTC	CASSLARAGGDYEQYF
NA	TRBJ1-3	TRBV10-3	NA	TGTGCCATCGTGCAGGGGAGAAACACCATATATTTT	CAIVQGRNTIYF
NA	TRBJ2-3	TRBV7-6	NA	TGTGCCAGCAGCTTAGCCCGCGGGGGCGGGACAGATACGCAGTATTTT	CASSLARGGGTDTQYF
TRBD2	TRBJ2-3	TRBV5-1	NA	TGCGCCAGCAGCTCGCGGGAGTTGAGCACAGATACGCAGTATTTT	CASSSRELSTDTQYF
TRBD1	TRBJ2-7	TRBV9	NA	TGTGCCAGCAGCGCGACAGGGTCTTCCTACGAGCAGTACTTC	CASSATGSSYEQYF
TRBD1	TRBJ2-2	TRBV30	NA	TGTGCCGGACCGTACAGGGGGGTTACCGGGGAGCTGTTTTTT	CAGPYRGVTGELFF
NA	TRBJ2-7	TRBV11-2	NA	TGTGCCAGCAGCTTAGTTTGGCAGGGAAACGAGCAGTACTTC	CASSLVWQGNEQYF
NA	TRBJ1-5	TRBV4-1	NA	TGCGCCAGCAGCCAAGACGACTTCACAAGCTCTCAGCCCCAGCATTTT	CASSQDDFTSSQPQHF
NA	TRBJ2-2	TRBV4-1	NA	TGCGCCAGCAGCGAAAGACAGGGAGGGGGTAACACCGGGGAGCTGTTTTTT	CASSERQGGGNTGELFF
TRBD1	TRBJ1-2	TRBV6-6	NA	TGTGCCAGCAGTTACTCACCGATGGACAGGGAAGGCTACACCTTC	CASSYSPMDREGYTF
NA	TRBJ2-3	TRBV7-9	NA	TGTGCCAGCAGCCCACGTGAGAGGAACACAGATACGCAGTATTTT	CASSPRERNTDTQYF
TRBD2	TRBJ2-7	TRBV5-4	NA	TGTGCCAGCAGCCTCGGGAGCGGGAGCTCCTACGAGCAGTACTTC	CASSLGSGSSYEQYF